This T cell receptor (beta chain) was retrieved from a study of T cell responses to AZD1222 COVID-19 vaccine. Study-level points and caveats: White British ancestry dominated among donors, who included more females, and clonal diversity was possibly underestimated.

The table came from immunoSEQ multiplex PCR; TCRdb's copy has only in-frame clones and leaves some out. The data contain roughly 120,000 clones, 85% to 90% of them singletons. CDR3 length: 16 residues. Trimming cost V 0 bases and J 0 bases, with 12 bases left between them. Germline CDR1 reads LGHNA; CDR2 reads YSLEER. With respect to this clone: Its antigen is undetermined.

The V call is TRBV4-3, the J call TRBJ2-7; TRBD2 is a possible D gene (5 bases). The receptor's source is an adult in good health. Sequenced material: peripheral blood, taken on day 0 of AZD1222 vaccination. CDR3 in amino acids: CASSQEMRTPSYEQYF. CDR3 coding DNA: TGCGCCAGCAGCCAAGAAATGAGGACTCCCTCCTACGAGCAGTACTTC.